The next 8 T cell receptor beta chains were all read from a single sample in a study of T-cell memory formation after mild COVID-19. TCRdb re-called the 5' RACE reads through MiXCR, storing one row per CDR3 protein. There are 350,000 or so distinct CDR3 sequences in the sample; about 21% occur only once, and approximately 12% lies in the top ten. Sequenced sample: PBMCs or a T cell subset sorted from them (not recorded which). The receptors were gathered from an adult woman who had mild COVID-19 (a few samples of this study predate the infection). Cell type and time point are not known.

This clonotype was counted a few times. This sequence joins TRBV29-1 and TRBJ2-7; 10 nucleotides align to TRBD2. V lost 6 bases and J lost 4; bases outside the gene matches: 6. The germline CDR1 and CDR2 sequences are SQVTM and ANQGSEA. The CDR3 runs 13 residues. CDR3 DNA sequence: TGCAGCGTGGCACTAGCGGGGCTATACGAGCAGTACTTC. It yields the protein CSVALAGLYEQYF.

This clonotype showed up just a few times. CDR3 bases: TGTGCCAGCTCACTCACGCCCAGAGACAATGAGCAGTTCTTC. It translates to CASSLTPRDNEQFF. The rearrangement links TRBV18 to TRBJ2-1; D remains unclear. The V gene lost 4 bases and the J gene lost 5 bases, with 12 bases spanning the gap. The CDR3 length is 14 residues. Germline V gene sequence: CDR1 KGHSH, CDR2 LQKENI.

This clonotype turned up a few times. The gene calls are TRBV25-1 and TRBJ2-7; 10 bases are a match to TRBD2. Per the germline V gene, CDR1 is MGHDK and CDR2 is SYGVNS. Unmatched junction bases numbered 9, after V lost 6 bases and J lost 4 bases. The CDR3 has 15 amino acids. CDR3 sequence reads: CASREREGPGYEQYF. The CDR3 DNA follows: TGTGCCAGCAGGGAGCGGGAGGGCCCCGGGTACGAGCAGTACTTC.

This chain joins TRBV7-3 and TRBJ1-1; no definite D call. This CDR3 spans 15 amino acids. V was shortened by 0 bases and J by 3 bases, with 11 bases between the two germline ends. The germline CDR1 and CDR2 sequences are SGHTA and FQGTGA. The CDR3 sequence: CASSLTEVRDTEAFF. CDR3 DNA sequence: TGTGCCAGCAGCTTAACGGAGGTGCGGGACACTGAAGCTTTCTTT.

This clonotype was counted only a few times. The chain combines TRBV27 with TRBJ1-6, with no clear D. Germline CDR1 MNHEY, CDR2 SMNVEV (reference sequence). V lost 3 bases and J 5 bases, leaving 11 bases between the germline ends. This CDR3 is 15 amino acids long. The CDR3 sequence is CASSFGPGNNSPLHF. The CDR3, as DNA: TGTGCCAGCAGTTTCGGCCCGGGGAATAATTCACCCCTCCACTTT.

The rearrangement links TRBV4-1 to TRBJ1-4; D gene uncertain. Germline V lookup: CDR1 MGHRA, CDR2 YSYEKL. V was trimmed by 2 bases and J by 8 bases, leaving 18 bases between them. This CDR3 spans 16 amino acids. CDR3 DNA sequence: TGCGCCAGCAGCCAAAGCACGCCCGCTCCATCAGAAAAACTGTTTTTT. Its translation is CASSQSTPAPSEKLFF.

This chain joins TRBV4-2 and TRBJ1-1; weak D call: TRBD1 (5 bases). Trimming shortened V by 4 bases and J by 4 bases, and 13 bases separated the two germline ends. Germline loops: CDR1 LGHNA, CDR2 YNFKEQ. This CDR3 region has 14 residues. CDR3 in amino acids: CASSPGDLSTEAFF. Written as DNA, the CDR3 is TGTGCCAGCAGCCCGGGGGATTTGAGCACTGAAGCTTTCTTT.

This clonotype occurred a few times. This chain links TRBV9 with TRBJ2-3; D uncertain. Trimming pared 0 bases from V and 6 bases from J, leaving 11 bases between. The germline CDR1 and CDR2 sequences are SGDLS and YYNGEE. The CDR3 consists of 14 residues. CDR3 amino acids: CASSVEPRGDTQYF. CDR3 DNA sequence: TGTGCCAGCAGCGTAGAACCTCGCGGCGATACGCAGTATTTT.